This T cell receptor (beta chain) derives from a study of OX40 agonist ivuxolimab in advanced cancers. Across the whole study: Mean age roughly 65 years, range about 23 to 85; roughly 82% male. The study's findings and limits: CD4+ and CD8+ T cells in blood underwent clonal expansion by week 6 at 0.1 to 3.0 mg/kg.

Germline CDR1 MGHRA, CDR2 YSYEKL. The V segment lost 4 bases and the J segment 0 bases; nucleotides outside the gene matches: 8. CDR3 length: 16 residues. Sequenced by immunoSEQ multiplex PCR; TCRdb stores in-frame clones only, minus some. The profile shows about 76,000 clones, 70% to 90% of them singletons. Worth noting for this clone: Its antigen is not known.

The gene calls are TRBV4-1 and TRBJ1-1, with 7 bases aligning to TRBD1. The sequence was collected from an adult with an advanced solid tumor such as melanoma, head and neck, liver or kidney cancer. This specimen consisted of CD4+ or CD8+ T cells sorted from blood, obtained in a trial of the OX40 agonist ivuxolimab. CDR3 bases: TGCGCCAGCAGCCCCGGCCCGGGACAGATGAACACTGAAGCTTTCTTT. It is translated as CASSPGPGQMNTEAFF.